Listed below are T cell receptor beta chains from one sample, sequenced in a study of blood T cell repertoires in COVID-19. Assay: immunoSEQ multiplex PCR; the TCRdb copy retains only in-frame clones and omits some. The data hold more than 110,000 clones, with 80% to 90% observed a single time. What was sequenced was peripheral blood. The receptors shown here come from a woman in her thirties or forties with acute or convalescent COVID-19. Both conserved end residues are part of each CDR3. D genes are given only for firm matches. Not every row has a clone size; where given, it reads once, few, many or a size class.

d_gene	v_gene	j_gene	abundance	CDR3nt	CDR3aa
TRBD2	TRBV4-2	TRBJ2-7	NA	TGTGCCAGCAGCGAACTAGCGGGAGGGAAGTACGAGCAGTACTTC	CASSELAGGKYEQYF
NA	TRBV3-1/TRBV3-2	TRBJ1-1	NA	TGTGCCAGCAGCCAACGTGGGGGGGCCACTGAAGCTTTCTTT	CASSQRGGATEAFF
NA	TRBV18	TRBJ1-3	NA	TGTGCCAGCTCACCAGTCTTTGGAATTGGGGCCTCTGGAAACACCATATATTTT	CASSPVFGIGASGNTIYF
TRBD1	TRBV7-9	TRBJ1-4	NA	TGTGCCAGCAGCTTGAGGACAGGGCTCCCAACTAATGAAAAACTGTTTTTT	CASSLRTGLPTNEKLFF
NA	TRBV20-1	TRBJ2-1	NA	TGCAGTGCTAGTATAGCGGAAAACTCCTACAATGAGCAGTTCTTC	CSASIAENSYNEQFF
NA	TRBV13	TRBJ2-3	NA	TGTGCCAGCAGCTTAGGCCCCGGGGGCACAGATACGCAGTATTTT	CASSLGPGGTDTQYF
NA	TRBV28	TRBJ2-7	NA	TGTGCCAGCAGTCAGACAGGAAGCGGATACGAGCAGTACTTC	CASSQTGSGYEQYF
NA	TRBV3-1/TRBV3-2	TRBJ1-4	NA	TGTGCCAGCAGTCTCTCTGTCCTCAGGACTACTAATGAAAAACTGTTTTTT	CASSLSVLRTTNEKLFF
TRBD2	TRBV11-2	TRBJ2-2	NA	TGTGCCAGCAGCTTAGGCGGGACTAGTAGGAACACCGGGGAGCTGTTTTTT	CASSLGGTSRNTGELFF
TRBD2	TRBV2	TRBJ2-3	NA	TGTGCCAGCAATGGACTAGCGGTTAGCACAGATACGCAGTATTTT	CASNGLAVSTDTQYF
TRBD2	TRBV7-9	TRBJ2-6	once	TGTGCCAGCAGCTTAGCGCGGGCTAGCGGGAGAGAGGGGGCCAACGTCCTGACTTTC	CASSLARASGREGANVLTF
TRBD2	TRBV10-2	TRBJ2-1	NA	TGCGCCAGCACCGCGACTAGCGCTAGGGATGAGCAGTTCTTC	CASTATSARDEQFF
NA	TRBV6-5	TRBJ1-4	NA	TGTGCCAGCAGTTACTCCGGTGAAAAACTGTTTTTT	CASSYSGEKLFF
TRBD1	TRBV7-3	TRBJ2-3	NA	TGTGCCAGCAGCTCGGGACAGCTAGGTACAGATACGCAGTATTTT	CASSSGQLGTDTQYF
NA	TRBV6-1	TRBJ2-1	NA	TGTGCCAGCAGTGAAGGGAGCTCCTACAATGAGCAGTTCTTC	CASSEGSSYNEQFF
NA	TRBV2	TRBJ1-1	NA	TGTGCCAGCAGTGAACAGGGTTTAACTGAAGCTTTCTTT	CASSEQGLTEAFF
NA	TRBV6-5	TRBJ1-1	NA	TGTGCCAGCAAGGCAGGAGGAAAAATGAACACTGAAGCTTTCTTT	CASKAGGKMNTEAFF
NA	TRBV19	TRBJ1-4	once	TGTGCCAGTAGTACCGGCGGGGTGGAGAATGAAAAACTGTTTTTT	CASSTGGVENEKLFF
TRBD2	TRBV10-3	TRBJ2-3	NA	TGTGCCATCAGTGACGGGCGGGGGAGCACAGATACGCAGTATTTT	CAISDGRGSTDTQYF
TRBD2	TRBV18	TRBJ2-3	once	TGTGCCAGCTCACCACCGATGGGAGGGTCCACAGATACGCAGTATTTT	CASSPPMGGSTDTQYF
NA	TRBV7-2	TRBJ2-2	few	TGTGCCAGCACCTCCAACACCGGGGAGCTGTTTTTT	CASTSNTGELFF
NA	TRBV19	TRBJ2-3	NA	TGTGCCAGTAGTATGGGATCAGGGTTCGATACGCAGTATTTT	CASSMGSGFDTQYF
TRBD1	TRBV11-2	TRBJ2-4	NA	TGTGCCAGCAGCCAAGACAGGGGGCGCCCCGACAAAAACATTCAGTACTTC	CASSQDRGRPDKNIQYF
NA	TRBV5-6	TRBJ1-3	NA	TGTGCCAGCAGCTTACTGCAGGGGCTCGGAAACACCATATATTTT	CASSLLQGLGNTIYF
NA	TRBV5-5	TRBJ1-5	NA	TGTGCCAGCGGGAGAGGGCCAAACCAGCCCCAGCATTTT	CASGRGPNQPQHF
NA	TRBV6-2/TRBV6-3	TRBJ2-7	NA	TGTGCCAGCAGCGACACTTCCTACGAGCAGTACTTC	CASSDTSYEQYF
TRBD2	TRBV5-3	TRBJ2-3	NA	TGTGCCAGAAGCTTAACTAGCGGGGGGATGACAGATACGCAGTATTTT	CARSLTSGGMTDTQYF
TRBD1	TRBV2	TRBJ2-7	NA	TGTGCCAGCAGTGAAGCCCGGGACAGCAACCTTTACAACGAGCAGTACTTC	CASSEARDSNLYNEQYF
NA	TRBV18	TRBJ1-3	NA	TGTGCCAGCTCACCGTATACTGCCCCCTCTGGAAACACCATATATTTT	CASSPYTAPSGNTIYF
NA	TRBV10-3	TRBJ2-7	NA	TGTGCCATCAGTGACGACAGGGAGGACTACGAGCAGTACTTC	CAISDDREDYEQYF
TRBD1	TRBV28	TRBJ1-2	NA	TGTGCCAGCAGTCTTATGGACAGGGTAGGGGACTATGGCTACACCTTC	CASSLMDRVGDYGYTF
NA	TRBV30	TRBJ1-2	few	TGTGCCTGGAGTGTAGACAGAAGGGGCTACACCTTC	CAWSVDRRGYTF
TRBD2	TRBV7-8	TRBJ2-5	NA	TGTGCCAGCAGCCGTGCACTAGCGGGGGGCCAAGAGACCCAGTACTTC	CASSRALAGGQETQYF
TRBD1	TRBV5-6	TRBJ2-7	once	TGTGCCAGCAGTCGGGACAGGACTATCTCCTACGAGCAGTACTTC	CASSRDRTISYEQYF
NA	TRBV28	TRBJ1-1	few	TGTGCCAGCAGTTTGGGGGGGCTGACAAGCACTGAAGCTTTCTTT	CASSLGGLTSTEAFF
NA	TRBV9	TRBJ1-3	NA	TGTGCCAGCAGCGTAGGGGGGGGCTCTGGAAACACCATATATTTT	CASSVGGGSGNTIYF
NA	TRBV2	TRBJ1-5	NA	TGTGCCAGCAGGGGCAACAGGATTCTAGAGCCCCAGCATTTT	CASRGNRILEPQHF
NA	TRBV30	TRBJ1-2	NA	TGTGCCTGGAGTACGAGTAGTGGTGGCTACACCTTC	CAWSTSSGGYTF
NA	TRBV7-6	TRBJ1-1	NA	TGTGCCAGCAGCTCTACTAGACTGTCGGAAGCTTTCTTT	CASSSTRLSEAFF
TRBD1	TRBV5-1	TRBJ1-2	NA	TGCGCCAGCAGCGCCGGGACGAACACAGGGGCCGAATACTTC	CASSAGTNTGAEYF
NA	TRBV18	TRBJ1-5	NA	TGTGCCAGCTCACCAGATGCGCAGCCCCAGCATTTT	CASSPDAQPQHF